The sample holds one count of the clone carrying this T cell receptor beta chain. These data belong to a study of blood T cell repertoires in COVID-19. Study-wide background: Some COVID-19 samples were acute and others convalescent; all came from the United States, Italy and Spain. PBMCs, B-cell-depleted T cells, or T cells were the source of the cDNA or gDNA that made up the material.

The CDR3 runs 15 residues. Trimming shortened V by 5 bases and J by 7 bases, and 20 bases separated the two germline ends. CDR1 is SGHTA, CDR2 FQGNSA, per germline. The authors' processing: Reference gene primer amplification gave estimated nucleated cell counts. TCRdb's table, derived via immunoSEQ multiplex PCR, lists solely in-frame clones and lacks some. D and trimming were read from the DNA, whereas the V and J calls and clone size are those reported in that table. The data hold hundreds of thousands of clones, with 88% observed a single time. The receptor comes from a woman aged 60-75 years who had recovered from COVID-19. What was sequenced was PBMCs or T cells enriched from blood (not recorded which). The V call is TRBV7-2, the J call TRBJ2-5; D possibly corresponds to TRBD1 (5 bases). The CDR3 region has the DNA TGTGCCAGCAGCCCCCCCGGTGGACACCCAAGGACCCAGTACTTC. This translates into CASSPPGGHPRTQYF.